This TCR beta chain was obtained from a study of OX40 agonist ivuxolimab in advanced cancers. Looking at the study overall: Patients' therapy was ivuxolimab, an antibody that acts as an agonist of OX40 (CD134).

The table came from immunoSEQ multiplex PCR; TCRdb's copy has only in-frame clones and leaves some out. The sample records 70,000 to 75,000 clones, 80% to 95% being singletons. As to this clone: Its target is not known.

The CDR3 is 14 residues long. CDR1 is SGHRS and CDR2 is YFSETQ in the germline V gene. V lost 5 bases to trimming and J lost 2 bases; unmatched junction nucleotides: 2. Whole-study findings and limits: There was clonal expansion of CD4+ and CD8+ blood T cells by week 6 at 0.1 to 3.0 mg/kg. A proportion of nonresponders additionally exhibited low normalized T-cell clonal expansion.

This sequence originates from an adult with an advanced solid tumor such as melanoma, head and neck, liver or kidney cancer. The rearrangement uses TRBV5-1 and TRBJ2-3; 10 bases agree with TRBD1. Here the sequenced sample was CD4+ or CD8+ T cells sorted from blood, taken in a trial of the OX40 agonist ivuxolimab. The CDR3 DNA reads as TGCGCCAGCAGGGGGACAGGGGTCACAGATACGCAGTATTTT. It specifies CASRGTGVTDTQYF. Drawing the rest from reference TRBV5-1 and TRBJ2-3, the complete variable domain is KAGVTQTPRYLIKTRGQQVTLSCSPISGHRSVSWYQQTPGQGLQFLFEYFSETQRNKGNFPGRFSGRQFSNSRSEMNVSTLELGDSALYLCASRGTGVTDTQYFGPGTRLTVL.